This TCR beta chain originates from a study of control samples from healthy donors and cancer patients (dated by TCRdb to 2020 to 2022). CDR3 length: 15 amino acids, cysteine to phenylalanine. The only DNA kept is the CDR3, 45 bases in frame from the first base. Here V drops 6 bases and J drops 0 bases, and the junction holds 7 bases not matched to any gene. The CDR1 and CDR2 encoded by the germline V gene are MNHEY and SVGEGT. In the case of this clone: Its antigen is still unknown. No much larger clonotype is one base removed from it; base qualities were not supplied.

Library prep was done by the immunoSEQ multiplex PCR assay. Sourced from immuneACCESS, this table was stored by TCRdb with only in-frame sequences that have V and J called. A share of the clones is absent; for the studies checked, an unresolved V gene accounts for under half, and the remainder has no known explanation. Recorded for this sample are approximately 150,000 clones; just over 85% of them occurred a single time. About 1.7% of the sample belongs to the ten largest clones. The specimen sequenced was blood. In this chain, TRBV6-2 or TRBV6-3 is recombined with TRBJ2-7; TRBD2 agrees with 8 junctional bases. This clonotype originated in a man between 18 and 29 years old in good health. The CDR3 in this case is CASSYTSGTSYEQYF. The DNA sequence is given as TGTGCCAGCAGCTATACTAGCGGTACCTCCTACGAGCAGTACTTC.